This T cell receptor (beta chain) stems from a study of regulatory T cells in long-lasting Graves disease. Regarding the study as a whole: Accuracy might have suffered from few samples. Patients with persistent disease showed a bias toward TRBV28, TRBJ1-2 and TRBJ2-5.

To note about this clonotype: Its target is unknown.

The CDR3 has 14 amino acids. Germline V gene lookup returns CDR1 LNHDA and CDR2 SQIVND (reference sequence). Trimming took off 9 bases at V and 3 bases at J, with 15 bases between the two ends. CDR3 regions were amplified by Arm-PCR using iRepertoire HTBI primers to build TCR beta libraries. TCRdb ran MiXCR on the multiplex PCR reads and lists one entry per CDR3 protein. This table has roughly 350,000 distinct CDR3 sequences, around 15% appearing once. Indicated time point: newly diagnosed GD, antithyroid drugs for less than 3 months. Preparation of the TCR library used RNA extracted from PBMCs. Nine milliliters of peripheral blood were drawn into EDTA tubes. These same data were also listed under a study on T cells in Graves' hyperthyroidism and ophthalmopathy.

The specimen comprised peripheral blood mononuclear cells (PBMCs), sampled at new diagnosis, from a patient treated with antithyroid drugs. This rearrangement joins TRBV19 to TRBJ2-1; perhaps TRBD1 as D (6 bases). This TCR was sampled from a woman between 18 and 29 years old with Graves disease. The CDR3 here is CASTQGKNYNEQFF. CDR3 in DNA: TGTGCCAGCACACAGGGTAAGAACTACAATGAGCAGTTCTTC. Based on the CDR3 plus reference TRBV19 and TRBJ2-1, the full variable domain is DGGITQSPKYLFRKEGQNVTLSCEQNLNHDAMYWYRQDPGQGLRLIYYSQIVNDFQKGDIAEGYSVSREKKESFPLTVTSAQKNPTAFYLCASTQGKNYNEQFFGPGTRLTVL.